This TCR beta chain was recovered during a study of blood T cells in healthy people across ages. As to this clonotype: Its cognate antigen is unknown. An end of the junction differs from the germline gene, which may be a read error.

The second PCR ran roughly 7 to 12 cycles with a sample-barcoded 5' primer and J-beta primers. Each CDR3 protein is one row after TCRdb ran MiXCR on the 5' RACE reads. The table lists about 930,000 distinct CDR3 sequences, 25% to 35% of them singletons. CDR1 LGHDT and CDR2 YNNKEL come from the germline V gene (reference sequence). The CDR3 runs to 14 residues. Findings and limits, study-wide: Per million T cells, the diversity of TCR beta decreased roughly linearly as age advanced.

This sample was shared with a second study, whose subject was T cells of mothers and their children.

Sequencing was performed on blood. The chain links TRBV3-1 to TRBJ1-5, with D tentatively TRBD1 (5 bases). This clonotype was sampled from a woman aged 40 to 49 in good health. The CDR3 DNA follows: TGTGCCAGCAGTGCTGGACAAAGCAATCAACCCCAGCATTTT. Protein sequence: CASSAGQSNQPQHF.